This TCR beta chain emerged from a study of CD8 T cells in ankylosing spondylitis. General study points: Significantly higher representation of disease-linked clones was reported for matched ankylosing spondylitis synovial fluid. A TCR beta motif made of 7 to 9 highly homologous variants seemed typical of ankylosing spondylitis blood. Disease-linked clones displayed a CD8+ phenotype and appeared relatively rarely in peripheral blood.

Quantitative 5'-RACE with molecular barcodes produced the TCR beta libraries. A single record per CDR3 protein comes from TCRdb applying MiXCR to the 5' RACE reads. This sample carries a few hundred thousand distinct CDR3 sequences, approximately 22% of them seen once, and the ten largest clones take around 13%. As to this clonotype: Its specificity is unknown.

V was pared by 1 base and J by 4 bases, with 7 bases of the junction left unmatched. The CDR3 is 16 residues long. Germline V CDR1 and CDR2: SGHDN, FVKESK. This TCR was recovered from a male donor with ankylosing spondylitis or in good health (not recorded which). What was sequenced was blood, either unsorted or a sorted T cell fraction (not recorded which). The rearrangement joins TRBV14 to TRBJ2-7; TRBD2 matches 10 bases. CDR3 protein: CASSQVGLAADYEQYF. As DNA, the CDR3 is TGTGCCAGCAGCCAAGTAGGACTAGCGGCTGATTACGAGCAGTACTTC.